What follows are 28 T cell receptor beta chains derived from one specimen sequenced in a study of PD-L1 blockade in urothelial cancer. Using immunoSEQ multiplex PCR, the repertoire was profiled, and TCRdb retains in-frame clones only, with some absent. The repertoire consists of tens of thousands of clones, with about 86% occurring once and the leading ten covering approximately 2.9%. Sequenced material: PBMCs, taken around atezolizumab (anti-PD-L1) treatment. These receptors originate from a man in his fifties or sixties with urothelial cancer.

This clone was counted between two and nine times. The CDR3 DNA reads TGCGCCAGCAGCCAAGGGGACACCCTCCTTTATGGCTACACCTTC. It translates to CASSQGDTLLYGYTF. V is TRBV4-1 and J is TRBJ1-2, with D perhaps matching TRBD1 (6 bases). CDR1 and CDR2 (germline): MGHRA, YSYEKL. This CDR3 is 15 amino acids long. The V end was cut by 1 base, the J end by 5 bases, with 14 bases between.

This CDR3 reads CASVYSSHTEAFF. CDR3 DNA: TGTGCCAGCGTCTACAGTTCGCACACTGAAGCTTTCTTT. The genes are TRBV7-2 and TRBJ1-1; D remains ambiguous. This CDR3 contains 13 residues. Germline CDR1 and CDR2: SGHTA and FQGNSA. Trimming took 8 bases from V and 3 from J, leaving 13 bases between them.

This clone appeared once. J is TRBJ1-3 and V is TRBV28, with D tentatively TRBD1 (5 bases). V lost 8 bases and J lost 0, with 14 bases in between. The germline gives CDR1 MDHEN, CDR2 SYDVKM. The CDR3 spans 15 residues. CDR3: CASCWGTRSGNTIYF. In DNA form, the CDR3 reads TGTGCCAGCTGCTGGGGCACGCGCTCTGGAAACACCATATATTTT. Together with reference TRBV28 and TRBJ1-3, the CDR3 gives the full variable domain: DVKVTQSSRYLVKRTGEKVFLECVQDMDHENMFWYRQDPGLGLRLIYFSYDVKMKEKGDIPEGYSVSREKKERFSLILESASTNQTSMYLCASCWGTRSGNTIYFGEGSWLTVV.

The rearrangement links TRBV7-6 to TRBJ1-1, with 8 positions matching TRBD1. J was trimmed by 4 bases and V by 4 bases; bases with no gene match: 2. The CDR3 spans 13 residues. Germline loops: CDR1 SGHVS, CDR2 FNYEAQ. The DNA of the CDR3 is TGTGCCAGCAGCTCCGACAGGGGCACTGAAGCTTTCTTT. Its translation: CASSSDRGTEAFF.

This clone turned up a few times. The chain recombines TRBV6-5 with TRBJ1-6; D gene unclear. Trimming shortened V by 6 bases and J by 10 bases, and 16 bases separated the two germline ends. CDR1 and CDR2 from the germline V gene are MNHEY and SVGAGI. This CDR3 is 14 amino acids long. CDR3 protein: CASSRKDKRSPLHF. As DNA, the CDR3 is TGTGCCAGCAGCCGGAAAGATAAGAGGTCACCCCTCCACTTT.

V is TRBV28 and J is TRBJ1-1; no reliable D call. The ends were cut back, 3 bases at V and 1 base at J, with 12 bases in the middle. Germline values: CDR1 MDHEN, CDR2 SYDVKM. There are 15 residues in the CDR3. The CDR3: CASSFLRGENTEAFF. Written as DNA, the CDR3 is TGTGCCAGCAGTTTTCTTCGAGGCGAGAACACTGAAGCTTTCTTT. Supplemented by reference TRBV28 and TRBJ1-1, the full variable domain reads DVKVTQSSRYLVKRTGEKVFLECVQDMDHENMFWYRQDPGLGLRLIYFSYDVKMKEKGDIPEGYSVSREKKERFSLILESASTNQTSMYLCASSFLRGENTEAFFGQGTRLTVV.

V is TRBV6-1 and J is TRBJ2-3; tentative D call: TRBD2 (5 bases). The CDR3 loop spans 14 amino acids. The germline V and J ends were trimmed by 7 bases and 3 bases, with 14 bases remaining between them. The germline gives CDR1 MNHNS, CDR2 SASEGT. CDR3 residues: CASIIAGGTDTQYF. CDR3 in DNA: TGTGCCAGCATAATCGCGGGCGGGACAGATACGCAGTATTTT.

V is TRBV2 and J is TRBJ1-2; 12 bases line up with TRBD1. From germline, CDR1 is SNHLY and CDR2 FYNNEI. The CDR3 spans 17 residues. The junction had 9 bases not matched to a gene; V was cut back by 7 bases and J by 0 bases. The CDR3 loop is CASNRDRGQSANYGYTF. CDR3 nucleotide sequence: TGTGCCAGCAACCGGGACAGGGGGCAGTCTGCTAACTATGGCTACACCTTC.

J is TRBJ2-5 and V is TRBV12-5; 9 bases match TRBD2. The CDR3 has 16 residues. The ends lost 3 bases at V and 5 bases at J; junction bases unmatched: 10. Germline V gene data show CDR1 as LGHNT and CDR2 as FRNRAP. This chain's CDR3 is CASGLLVAGDLETQYF. The DNA for the CDR3 is TGTGCTAGTGGTTTACTGGTAGCGGGAGATCTGGAGACCCAGTACTTC.

This clone was found once. The chain carries TRBV7-8 and TRBJ2-7, with D maybe TRBD2 (5 bases). CDR1 SGHVS and CDR2 FQNEAQ come from the germline V gene. The V gene lost 5 bases and the J gene lost 5 bases, with 16 bases spanning the gap. This CDR3 comprises 14 residues. The CDR3 DNA is TGTGCCAGCAGCCCCCCGGGGATAAGGAACGAGCAGTACTTC. This sequence encodes CASSPPGIRNEQYF.

V usage is TRBV28 and J usage is TRBJ2-3; D is perhaps TRBD1 (5 bases). Trimming pared 3 bases from V and 4 bases from J, leaving 11 bases between. In germline, CDR1 is MDHEN, CDR2 SYDVKM. This CDR3 is built from 14 residues. The CDR3 protein is CASSFGGASDTQYF. The CDR3, as DNA: TGTGCCAGCAGTTTCGGTGGGGCCTCAGATACGCAGTATTTT.

V gene TRBV7-9 combines with J gene TRBJ2-1; D is possibly TRBD1 (6 bases). V lost 5 bases, J lost 3 bases, and 20 bases lay in between. This CDR3 has 17 residues. The V gene's germline CDR1 is SEHNR and CDR2 FQNEAQ (reference sequence). The CDR3 sequence is CASSGQTDRALYNEQFF. CDR3 nucleotides: TGTGCCAGCAGCGGACAGACCGACAGAGCCCTCTACAATGAGCAGTTCTTC.

The rearrangement uses TRBV28 and TRBJ1-1; 9 bases align to TRBD1. Trimming cost V 6 bases and J 11 bases; bases outside gene matches: 10. The CDR3 loop spans 13 amino acids. From germline, CDR1 is MDHEN and CDR2 SYDVKM. For the CDR3, the DNA is TGTGCCAGCAGGGTCCGGGACAGGGTTGGGGCTTTCTTT. This codes for CASRVRDRVGAFF. The variable domain in full, completed from reference TRBV28 and TRBJ1-1, reads DVKVTQSSRYLVKRTGEKVFLECVQDMDHENMFWYRQDPGLGLRLIYFSYDVKMKEKGDIPEGYSVSREKKERFSLILESASTNQTSMYLCASRVRDRVGAFFGQGTRLTVV.

The chain combines TRBV28 with TRBJ2-3; D gene uncertain. CDR3 length: 15 residues. CDR1 is MDHEN and CDR2 is SYDVKM in the germline V gene. V lost 6 bases and J 6 bases, leaving 19 bases between the germline ends. The CDR3 here is CASRLLVKPFDTQYF. The CDR3 DNA sequence: TGTGCCAGCAGACTCCTCGTCAAACCCTTCGATACGCAGTATTTT.

This clone was seen once. The gene calls are TRBV28 and TRBJ1-1; TRBD1 is a possible D gene (6 bases). The CDR3 length is 17 residues. Trimming removed 2 bases from V and 1 base from J, with 17 bases in between. Germline lookup yields CDR1 MDHEN and CDR2 SYDVKM. The CDR3 protein is CASSLHIGGTTNTEAFF. In DNA form, the CDR3 reads TGTGCCAGCAGTTTACATATCGGGGGGACAACGAACACTGAAGCTTTCTTT.

Regarding this clone: Other DNA sequences from this sample encode an identical CDR3 as well. The chain has TRBV18 and TRBJ2-7; 9 nucleotides match TRBD1. With 2 bases clipped from V and 4 bases from J, the junction kept 3 bases outside the gene matches. CDR3 size: 14 residues. CDR1 is KGHSH and CDR2 is LQKENI in the germline V gene. The CDR3 loop reads CASSPSGQGYEQYF. Written as DNA, the CDR3 is TGTGCCAGCTCACCATCGGGACAGGGTTACGAGCAGTACTTC.

The chain couples TRBV5-1 to TRBJ2-2; TRBD1 is a possible D gene (6 bases). There are 16 residues in the CDR3. Trimming took 1 base from V and 2 from J, leaving 12 bases between them. Germline V lookup: CDR1 SGHRS, CDR2 YFSETQ. The CDR3 spells CASSLYGTQNTGELFF. The CDR3 DNA reads TGCGCCAGCAGCTTGTACGGGACACAAAACACCGGGGAGCTGTTTTTT.

This chain joins TRBV6-4 and TRBJ1-5, with D possibly TRBD1 on 5 matching bases. The germline gives CDR1 MRHNA, CDR2 SNTAGT. The V end was cut by 11 bases, the J end by 0 bases, with 11 bases between. CDR3 length: 13 amino acids. The CDR3 is CAWKTDSNQPQHF. CDR3 in DNA: TGTGCCTGGAAGACAGATAGCAATCAGCCCCAGCATTTT.

The chain combines TRBV10-3 with TRBJ2-5; 8 nucleotides match TRBD1. Germline values: CDR1 ENHRY, CDR2 SYGVKD. V lost 0 bases and J lost 10; bases outside the gene matches: 1. CDR3 length: 12 amino acids. CDR3 sequence: CAISESRGLQYF. As DNA, the CDR3 is TGTGCCATCAGTGAGTCCAGGGGGCTCCAGTACTTC.

The rearrangement uses TRBV28 and TRBJ2-1, with 7 bases fitting TRBD2. Germline CDR1 is MDHEN and CDR2 is SYDVKM. V dropped 6 bases and J dropped 5; count of bases not matched to a gene: 13. The CDR3 length is 16 residues. The CDR3 reads CASRPKLATLDNEQFF. In DNA, the CDR3 is TGTGCCAGCAGGCCGAAACTAGCGACTTTAGACAATGAGCAGTTCTTC.

V usage is TRBV7-2 and J usage is TRBJ2-3; unclear D gene. The germline V gene has CDR1 SGHTA and CDR2 FQGNSA. The CDR3 contains 13 residues. V lost 4 bases and J lost 7, with 12 bases in between. CDR3 in DNA: TGTGCCAGCAGCTCACCCCTCAGGAATACGCAGTATTTT. This sequence encodes CASSSPLRNTQYF.

The table lists this clone with a few counts. One end of the junction does not line up with germline, which may come from a read error. The genes are TRBV7-7 and TRBJ1-5; the D is unclear. Germline loops: CDR1 SSHAT, CDR2 FNYEAQ (reference sequence). The CDR3 runs 16 residues. The CDR3 here is CASSPWSWRGNQPQHF. DNA of the CDR3: TGTGCTAGCAGCCCCTGGAGTTGGAGGGGCAATCAGCCCCAGCATTTT.

In this sample, this clone turned up once. The chain couples TRBV7-8 to TRBJ1-6, with 7 bases lining up with TRBD1. Trimming cost V 5 bases and J 10 bases; bases outside gene matches: 8. Germline V gene lookup returns CDR1 SGHVS and CDR2 FQNEAQ. This CDR3 has 14 residues. The CDR3 sequence is CASSAAGTVSPLHF. The CDR3 bases are TGTGCCAGCAGCGCCGCCGGGACAGTCTCACCCCTCCACTTT.

The chain recombines TRBV28 with TRBJ2-7; D remains unclear. Germline V lookup: CDR1 MDHEN, CDR2 SYDVKM. V gave up 3 bases and J gave up 3 bases, with 9 bases separating them. The CDR3 extends over 13 amino acids. The CDR3 DNA reads as TGTGCCAGCAGTTTTTCCGTCAGCTACGAGCAGTACTTC. It is translated as CASSFSVSYEQYF. Filled out from reference TRBV28 and TRBJ2-7, the complete variable domain reads DVKVTQSSRYLVKRTGEKVFLECVQDMDHENMFWYRQDPGLGLRLIYFSYDVKMKEKGDIPEGYSVSREKKERFSLILESASTNQTSMYLCASSFSVSYEQYFGPGTRLTVT.

The V gene is TRBV5-1, the J gene TRBJ2-5; 7 positions match TRBD2. The CDR3 is made up of 13 amino acids. From germline, CDR1 is SGHRS and CDR2 YFSETQ. V was pared by 5 bases and J by 7 bases, with 8 bases of the junction left unmatched. For the CDR3, the DNA is TGCGCCAGCAGTTCCGGCGGGAGTGGGACCCAGTACTTC. Its protein is CASSSGGSGTQYF.

The chain recombines TRBV28 with TRBJ2-3, with 10 bases aligning to TRBD2. Germline V lookup: CDR1 MDHEN, CDR2 SYDVKM. With V trimmed by 6 bases and J by 6 bases, 3 bases remained unmatched. This CDR3 contains 13 residues. The CDR3, as DNA: TGTGCCAGCAGCCTAGCGGGAGACGATACGCAGTATTTT. This sequence encodes CASSLAGDDTQYF. Together with reference TRBV28 and TRBJ2-3, the CDR3 gives the full variable domain: DVKVTQSSRYLVKRTGEKVFLECVQDMDHENMFWYRQDPGLGLRLIYFSYDVKMKEKGDIPEGYSVSREKKERFSLILESASTNQTSMYLCASSLAGDDTQYFGPGTRLTVL.

The chain has TRBV27 and TRBJ2-1; 9 nucleotides align to TRBD2. After removal of 0 bases from V and 10 bases from J, the junction contained 4 bases not matched to a gene. Germline V lookup: CDR1 MNHEY, CDR2 SMNVEV (reference sequence). The CDR3 is made up of 14 amino acids. The CDR3 nucleotides read TGTGCCAGCAGTTTATCCTACGGACTAGCGGAGCAGTTCTTC. Translated: CASSLSYGLAEQFF.

This chain uses TRBV20-1 with TRBJ2-7, with D tentatively TRBD2 (5 bases). The CDR3 totals 11 residues. In germline, CDR1 is DFQATT, CDR2 SNEGSKA (reference sequence). CDR3 sequence reads: CSFPRDYEQYF. The CDR3 DNA reads TGCAGCTTCCCCCGGGACTACGAGCAGTACTTC.